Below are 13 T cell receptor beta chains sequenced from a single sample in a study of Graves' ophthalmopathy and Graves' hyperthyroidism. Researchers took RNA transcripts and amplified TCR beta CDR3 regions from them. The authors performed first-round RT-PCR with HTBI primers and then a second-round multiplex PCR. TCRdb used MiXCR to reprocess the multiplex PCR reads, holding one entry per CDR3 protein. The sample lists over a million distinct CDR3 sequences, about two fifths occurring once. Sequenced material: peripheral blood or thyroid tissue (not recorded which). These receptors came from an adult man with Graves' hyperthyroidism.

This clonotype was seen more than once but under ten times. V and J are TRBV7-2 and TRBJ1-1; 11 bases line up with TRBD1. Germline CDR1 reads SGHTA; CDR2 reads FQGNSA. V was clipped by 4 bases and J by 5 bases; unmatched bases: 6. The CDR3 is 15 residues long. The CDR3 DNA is TGTGCCAGCAGCTCTCGGACAGGGGGCTTAACTGAAGCTTTCTTT. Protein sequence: CASSSRTGGLTEAFF.

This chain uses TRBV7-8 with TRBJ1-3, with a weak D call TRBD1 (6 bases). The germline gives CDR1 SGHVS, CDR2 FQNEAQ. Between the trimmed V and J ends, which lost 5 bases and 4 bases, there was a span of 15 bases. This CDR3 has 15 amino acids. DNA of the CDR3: TGTGCCAGCAGCCCAGGGGTGGCAGGCGGAAACACCATATATTTT. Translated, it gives CASSPGVAGGNTIYF.

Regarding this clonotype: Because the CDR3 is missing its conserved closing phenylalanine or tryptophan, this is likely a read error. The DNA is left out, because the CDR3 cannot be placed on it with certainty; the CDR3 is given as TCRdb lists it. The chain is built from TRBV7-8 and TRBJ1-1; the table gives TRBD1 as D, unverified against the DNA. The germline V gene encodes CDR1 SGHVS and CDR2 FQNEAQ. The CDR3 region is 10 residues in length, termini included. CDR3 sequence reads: CASSGQGAIY.

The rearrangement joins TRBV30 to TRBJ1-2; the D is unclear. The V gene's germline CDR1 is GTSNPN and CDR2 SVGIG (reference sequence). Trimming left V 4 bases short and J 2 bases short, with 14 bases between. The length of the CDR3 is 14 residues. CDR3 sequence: CAWNRVRWNYGYTF. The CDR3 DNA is TGTGCCTGGAATCGGGTCCGATGGAACTATGGCTACACCTTC.

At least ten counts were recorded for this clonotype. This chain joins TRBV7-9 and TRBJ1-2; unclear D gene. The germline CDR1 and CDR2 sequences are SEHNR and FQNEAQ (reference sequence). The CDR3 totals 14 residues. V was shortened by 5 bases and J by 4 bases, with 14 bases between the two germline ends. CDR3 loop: CASSLSTETYGYTF. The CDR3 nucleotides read TGTGCCAGCAGCCTCTCGACTGAAACCTATGGCTACACCTTC.

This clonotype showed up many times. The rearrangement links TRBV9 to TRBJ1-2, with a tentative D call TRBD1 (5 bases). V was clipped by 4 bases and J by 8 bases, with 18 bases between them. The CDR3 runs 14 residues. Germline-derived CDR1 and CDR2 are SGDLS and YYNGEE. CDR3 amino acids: CASSLLVGVGGYTF. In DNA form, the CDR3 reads TGTGCCAGCAGCCTTCTGGTGGGGGTAGGAGGCTACACCTTC.

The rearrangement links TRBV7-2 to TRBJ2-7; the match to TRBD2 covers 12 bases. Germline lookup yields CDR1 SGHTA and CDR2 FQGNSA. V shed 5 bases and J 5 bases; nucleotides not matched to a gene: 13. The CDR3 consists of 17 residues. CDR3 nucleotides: TGTGCCAGCAGCCAATCTCCGGGACTAGCGGGTCTCAACGAGCAGTACTTC. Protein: CASSQSPGLAGLNEQYF. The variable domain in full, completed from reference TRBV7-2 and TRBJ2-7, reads GAGVSQSPSNKVTEKGKDVELRCDPISGHTALYWYRQSLGQGLEFLIYFQGNSAPDKSGLPSDRFSAERTGGSVSTLTIQRTQQEDSAVYLCASSQSPGLAGLNEQYFGPGTRLTVT.

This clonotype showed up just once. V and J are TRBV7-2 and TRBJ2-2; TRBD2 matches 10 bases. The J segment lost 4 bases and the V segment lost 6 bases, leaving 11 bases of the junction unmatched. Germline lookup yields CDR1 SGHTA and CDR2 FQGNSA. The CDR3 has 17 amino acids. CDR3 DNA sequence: TGTGCCAGCAGGCAAGTTCTAGCGGGAGCGGGCACCGGGGAGCTGTTTTTT. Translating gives CASRQVLAGAGTGELFF. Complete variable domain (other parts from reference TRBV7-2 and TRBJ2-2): GAGVSQSPSNKVTEKGKDVELRCDPISGHTALYWYRQSLGQGLEFLIYFQGNSAPDKSGLPSDRFSAERTGGSVSTLTIQRTQQEDSAVYLCASRQVLAGAGTGELFFGEGSRLTVL.

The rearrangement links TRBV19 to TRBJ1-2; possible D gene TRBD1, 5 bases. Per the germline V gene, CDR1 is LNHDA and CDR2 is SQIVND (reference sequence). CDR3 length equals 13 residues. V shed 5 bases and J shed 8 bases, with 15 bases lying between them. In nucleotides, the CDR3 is TGTGCCAGTAGTCCCCGGGGGTTGTCGGGCTACACCTTC. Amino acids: CASSPRGLSGYTF.

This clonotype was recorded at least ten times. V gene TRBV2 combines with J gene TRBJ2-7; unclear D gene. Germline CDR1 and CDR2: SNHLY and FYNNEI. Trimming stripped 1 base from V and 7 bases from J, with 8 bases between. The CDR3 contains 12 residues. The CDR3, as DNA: TGTGCCAGCAGTGAAGTCAGGCAGGAGCAGTACTTC. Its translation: CASSEVRQEQYF.

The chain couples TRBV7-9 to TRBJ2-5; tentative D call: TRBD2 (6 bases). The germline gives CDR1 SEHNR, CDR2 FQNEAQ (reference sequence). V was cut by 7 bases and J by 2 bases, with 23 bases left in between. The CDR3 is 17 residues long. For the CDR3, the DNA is TGTGCCAGCACCCCTTCGGGTCGCGGGACGGCACAAGAGACCCAGTACTTC. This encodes CASTPSGRGTAQETQYF. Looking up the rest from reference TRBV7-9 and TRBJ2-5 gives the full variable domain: DTGVSQNPRHKITKRGQNVTFRCDPISEHNRLYWYRQTLGQGPEFLTYFQNEAQLEKSRLLSDRFSAERPKGSFSTLEIQRTEQGDSAMYLCASTPSGRGTAQETQYFGPGTRLLVL.

CDR3 coding DNA: TGTGCCAGCAACTTCTCGCGGGTTTACGAGCAGTACTTC. Amino acids: CASNFSRVYEQYF. The genes are TRBV11-2 and TRBJ2-7; D is perhaps TRBD2 (5 bases). This CDR3 contains 13 residues. V lost 7 bases to trimming and J lost 4 bases, with 14 bases between them. The germline CDR1 and CDR2 sequences are SGHAT and FQNNGV.

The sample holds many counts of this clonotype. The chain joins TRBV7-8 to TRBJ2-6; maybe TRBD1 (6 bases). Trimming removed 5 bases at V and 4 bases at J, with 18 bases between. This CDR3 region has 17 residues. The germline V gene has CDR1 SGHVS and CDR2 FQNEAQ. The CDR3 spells CASSHPTGSSGANVLTF. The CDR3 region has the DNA TGTGCCAGCAGCCATCCCACAGGGTCCTCAGGGGCCAACGTCCTGACTTTC. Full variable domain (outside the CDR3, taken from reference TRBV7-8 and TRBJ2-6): GAGVSQSPRYKVAKRGQDVALRCDPISGHVSLFWYQQALGQGPEFLTYFQNEAQLDKSGLPSDRFFAERPEGSVSTLKIQRTQQEDSAVYLCASSHPTGSSGANVLTFGAGSRLTVL.